The clone carrying this TCR beta chain was seen more than once but under ten times. What it binds is not known. The CDR3 goes on 3 residues after the read ends, and that part is filled in from the germline J gene. Profiling relied on immunoSEQ multiplex PCR, and the TCRdb table lists in-frame clones only, not all of them. The counts give some 14,000 clones, none of them seen only once; approximately 12% is held by the top ten. These data belong to a study of T cell clonality in common variable immunodeficiency. Notes on the study in general: Fewer deletions and N-nucleotide insertions were reportedly seen in common variable immunodeficiency TCR beta sequences.

The junction had 8 bases not matched to a gene; V was cut back by 1 base and J by 7 bases. CDR3 length: 15 residues. Per germline, CDR1 SEHNR and CDR2 FQNEAQ (reference sequence). The genes are TRBV7-9 and TRBJ1-1, with TRBD1 identical over 8 bases. The sequenced material came from peripheral blood mononuclear cells. The TCR originated in a human donor with common variable immunodeficiency. The sequenced part of the CDR3 DNA is TGTGCCAGCAGCTTAGAAGGGACAGGAGGGCTTGAA. It yields the protein CASSLEGTGGLE. The whole CDR3 protein reads CASSLEGTGGLEAFF.